These 4 T cell receptor beta chains were sequenced from one sample in a study of Graves' ophthalmopathy and Graves' hyperthyroidism. Amplification from RNA transcripts yielded the TCR beta CDR3 regions. The workflow started with a first-round RT-PCR run with HTBI primers and then moved on to a second-round multiplex PCR. TCRdb called the multiplex PCR reads again in MiXCR, with one record for every CDR3 protein. This table holds around 670,000 distinct CDR3 sequences, 40% found once. Sequencing was done on a sample of peripheral blood. The receptors were sampled from an adult man with Graves' ophthalmopathy.

This clonotype has a count of ten or more. V gene TRBV15 combines with J gene TRBJ1-2, with a weak D call TRBD1 (5 bases). The CDR3 covers 15 residues. Trimming left V 0 bases short and J 5 bases short, with 13 bases between. The germline gives CDR1 LNHNV, CDR2 YYDKDF (reference sequence). The CDR3 loop is CATSRDSGGEYGYTF. The CDR3 coding sequence is TGTGCCACCAGCAGAGATTCGGGGGGAGAGTATGGCTACACCTTC. The complete variable domain, with remaining parts taken from reference TRBV15 and TRBJ1-2, reads DAMVIQNPRYQVTQFGKPVTLSCSQTLNHNVMYWYQQKSSQAPKLLFHYYDKDFNNEADTPDNFQSRRPNTSFCFLDIRSPGLGDTAMYLCATSRDSGGEYGYTFGSGTRLTVV.

This clonotype was observed a few times. The rearrangement joins TRBV7-9 to TRBJ2-7; 7 bases fit TRBD2. The CDR3 is 12 residues long. CDR1 SEHNR and CDR2 FQNEAQ come from the germline V gene (reference sequence). V trimming: 4 bases; J trimming: 11 bases; junction bases outside the gene matches: 8. For the CDR3, the DNA is TGTGCCAGCAGCTCTCCGGGAGGTCTGGAGTACTTC. Translated, it gives CASSSPGGLEYF.

In regard to this clonotype: A much larger clone is a single base away; this may be a read error. This chain joins TRBV7-2 and TRBJ1-2, with 9 bases aligning to TRBD1. There are 15 residues in the CDR3. CDR1 is SGHTA and CDR2 is FQGNSA in the germline V gene. Trimming removed 5 bases from V and 4 bases from J; junction bases left unmatched: 8. This chain's CDR3 is CASSPPDRGVYGYTF. The CDR3, as DNA: TGTGCCAGCAGCCCCCCGGACAGGGGAGTCTATGGCTACACCTTC.

This clonotype was seen more than once but under ten times. The chain employs TRBV9 and TRBJ2-3, with D possibly matching TRBD2 (6 bases). Germline assignment: CDR1 SGDLS and CDR2 YYNGEE. V lost 0 bases, J lost 2 bases, and 10 bases lay in between. CDR3 size: 15 residues. This CDR3 reads CASSVGGEYTDTQYF. The CDR3 nucleotides are TGTGCCAGCAGCGTAGGGGGGGAGTACACAGATACGCAGTATTTT.